This entry features one T cell receptor (beta chain) sequence. These data belong to a study of T cell changes during pregnancy in multiple sclerosis. TCRdb's copy holds only in-frame clones and misses some; the assay was immunoSEQ multiplex PCR. This sample yields about 68,000 clones, of which more than 80% are seen a single time; 0.86% belongs to the top ten. J lost 0 bases, V lost 6 bases, and 20 bases had no gene match. This CDR3 contains 22 residues. Germline lookup yields CDR1 MNHEY and CDR2 SMNVEV (reference sequence). This TCR was sampled from a female donor with multiple sclerosis, enrolled in a pregnancy study. Sequences were derived from peripheral blood, sampled in the second trimester of pregnancy. The J gene is TRBJ2-1, the V gene TRBV27; 13 bases fit TRBD2. The CDR3 loop reads CASRIIYGGLAGVLSSYNEQFF. The CDR3 coding sequence is TGTGCCAGCAGAATTATCTATGGCGGACTAGCGGGGGTACTAAGCTCCTACAATGAGCAGTTCTTC.